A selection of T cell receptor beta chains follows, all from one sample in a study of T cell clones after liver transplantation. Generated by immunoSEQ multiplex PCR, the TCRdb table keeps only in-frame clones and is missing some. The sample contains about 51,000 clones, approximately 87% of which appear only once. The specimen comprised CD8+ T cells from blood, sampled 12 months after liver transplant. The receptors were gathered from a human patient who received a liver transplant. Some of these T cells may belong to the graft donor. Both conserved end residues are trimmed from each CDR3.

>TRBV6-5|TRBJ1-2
ASSEGTGDYGYT
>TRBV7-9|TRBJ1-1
ASSWIGGARTEAF
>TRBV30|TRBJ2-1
AWSVRWTLWDEQF
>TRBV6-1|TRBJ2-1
ASSDTSGNYNEQF
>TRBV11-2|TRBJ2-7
ASSLDGTLSSYEQY
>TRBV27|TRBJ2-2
ASGGLAETGELF
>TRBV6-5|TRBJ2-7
ASSPDGGNYEQY
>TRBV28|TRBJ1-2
ASSPREANGLFYGYT
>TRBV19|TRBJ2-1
ASSAQGYNEQF
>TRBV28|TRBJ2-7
ASSLRGEYTYEQY
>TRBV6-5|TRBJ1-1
ASSSGNMNTEAF
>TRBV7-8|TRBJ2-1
ASSLLKRNEQF
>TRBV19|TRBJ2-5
ASSPSGSYQETQY
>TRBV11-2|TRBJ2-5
ASRGLEETQY
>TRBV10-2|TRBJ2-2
ATLSQGLGELF